This entry is about one TCR beta chain. Its target is unknown. These data are taken from a study of T cell repertoires in cytomegalovirus infection. Findings of the study overall: Totalled public TCR beta family frequency picked out people who carried CMV plus the relevant HLA. HLA-C-restricted CMV clonotypes gave the most frequent clonotype in two of eight donors.

TCRdb re-derived calls from the reads in MiXCR, one entry per CDR3 protein. Altogether a few hundred thousand distinct CDR3 sequences are present, 35% to 50% being singletons, with the ten largest covering around 48%. This CDR3 is built from 19 residues. Between the trimmed V and J ends, which lost 0 bases and 1 base, there was a span of 21 bases. The germline V gene has CDR1 SEHNR and CDR2 FQNEAQ (reference sequence). The origin of this receptor is a human donor in good health (CMV status not recorded). Some clones in this sample may be carry-over from other donors' samples. This chain connects TRBV7-9 to TRBJ1-1; TRBD1 is a possible D gene (5 bases). Sequences were derived from cultured PBMCs, sampled from culture after CMV antigen stimulation. CDR3 sequence: CASSLARGVGLTRNTEAFF. The CDR3 DNA sequence: TGTGCCAGCAGCTTAGCCCGGGGCGTCGGACTAACTAGGAACACTGAAGCTTTCTTT. The full variable domain, its missing parts supplied by reference TRBV7-9 and TRBJ1-1, is DTGVSQNPRHKITKRGQNVTFRCDPISEHNRLYWYRQTLGQGPEFLTYFQNEAQLEKSRLLSDRFSAERPKGSFSTLEIQRTEQGDSAMYLCASSLARGVGLTRNTEAFFGQGTRLTVV.